This TCR beta chain is from a study of cytomegalovirus exposure and HLA in healthy donors. Notes on the study in general: A few V segments could not be told apart, such as TRBV6-2 and TRBV6-3, and were left out. An apparent linkage of common viral pathogens to several of the most significant clusters emerged in a later analysis. One variant, a missense change in DCLRE1C, was linked in a later analysis to TCR beta V- and J-gene trimming.

The CDR3 is 14 residues long. V gave up 2 bases and J gave up 5 bases, with 9 bases separating them. The germline V gene has CDR1 SGHTA and CDR2 FQGTGA. The PCR ran on 60 Vbeta and 13 Jbeta primers. Per the study methods: Later analysis identified 65 million to 80 million unique TCR beta chains, about 10 million shared. The assay was immunoSEQ multiplex PCR, and TCRdb's table has in-frame clones only and misses some. That table supplies the V and J calls and clone size; D and trimming were determined from the DNA. The data hold tens of thousands of clones, with less than 75% observed a single time. This clone was counted a few times. Its target is not known. The sample contains more than one DNA sequence encoding this CDR3.

V is TRBV7-3 and J is TRBJ2-2, with D possibly matching TRBD2 (5 bases). The source material was PBMCs. The source of this sequence is a man aged 60 to 75 in good health and CMV-seropositive. The CDR3 loop is CASSLEGGTGELFF. CDR3 coding DNA: TGTGCCAGCAGCTTAGAGGGCGGGACCGGGGAGCTGTTTTTT. The variable domain in full, completed from reference TRBV7-3 and TRBJ2-2, reads GAGVSQTPSNKVTEKGKYVELRCDPISGHTALYWYRQSLGQGPEFLIYFQGTGAADDSGLPNDRFFAVRPEGSVSTLKIQRTERGDSAVYLCASSLEGGTGELFFGEGSRLTVL.